The 6 T cell receptor beta chains listed next were all sequenced from one sample in a study of cytomegalovirus exposure and HLA in healthy donors. The PCR was carried out with 60 Vbeta primers and 13 Jbeta primers. The table came from immunoSEQ multiplex PCR; TCRdb's copy has only in-frame clones and leaves some out. The table has 200,000 to 250,000 clones, approximately 80% seen once. The sample taken for sequencing was PBMCs. The receptors shown here come from a boy aged 2-9 years in good health and CMV-seronegative.

This chain links TRBV4-2 with TRBJ1-5, with D perhaps matching TRBD1 (5 bases). V gave up 2 bases and J gave up 1 base, with 6 bases separating them. There are 14 residues in the CDR3. Germline V lookup: CDR1 LGHNA, CDR2 YNFKEQ. The CDR3 spells CASSQRQSNQPQHF. The CDR3 nucleotides are TGTGCCAGCAGCCAACGACAGAGCAATCAGCCCCAGCATTTT.

This rearrangement joins TRBV10-3 to TRBJ2-1; 10 nucleotides align to TRBD1. The germline V gene encodes CDR1 ENHRY and CDR2 SYGVKD. The CDR3 runs to 16 residues. Trimming took 2 bases from V and 6 from J; bases not matched to a gene: 7. The CDR3 here is CAISERVRDRGNEQFF. The CDR3 DNA reads TGTGCCATCAGTGAGAGAGTGAGGGACAGGGGCAATGAGCAGTTCTTC.

The rearrangement joins TRBV19 to TRBJ1-5; no clear D gene. This CDR3 spans 13 amino acids. Trimming shortened V by 3 bases and J by 6 bases, and 9 bases separated the two germline ends. CDR1 and CDR2 (germline): LNHDA, SQIVND (reference sequence). The DNA of the CDR3 is TGTGCCAGTAGTATCGATGGAGTTCAGCCCCAGCATTTT. Translation gives CASSIDGVQPQHF.

This clone was observed a single time. The rearrangement uses TRBV5-6 and TRBJ1-6; D is unresolved. The ends were cut back, 3 bases at V and 8 bases at J, with 15 bases in the middle. CDR1 and CDR2 from the germline V gene are SGHDT and YYEEEE. The CDR3 is made up of 15 amino acids. This CDR3 is CASSSPAGGDSPLHF. The CDR3 DNA follows: TGTGCCAGCAGCTCCCCGGCGGGTGGGGATTCACCCCTCCACTTT.

V is TRBV13 and J is TRBJ2-3, with TRBD1 matching 11 bases. The CDR3 covers 22 residues. Germline V lookup: CDR1 PRHDT, CDR2 FYEKMQ (reference sequence). V lost 5 bases and J lost 0; bases outside the gene matches: 22. The CDR3 coding sequence is TGTGCCAGCAGCCTCTTGGGACAGGGGGGACTTCACCAGCACGGGAGCACAGATACGCAGTATTTT. It yields the protein CASSLLGQGGLHQHGSTDTQYF.

The genes are TRBV2 and TRBJ2-1; 9 bases map to TRBD1. This CDR3 spans 15 amino acids. The germline V gene has CDR1 SNHLY and CDR2 FYNNEI. V trimming: 8 bases; J trimming: 5 bases; junction bases outside the gene matches: 10. CDR3 protein: CASGRRDRADNEQFF. CDR3 coding DNA: TGTGCCAGCGGGCGACGGGACAGGGCCGACAATGAGCAGTTCTTC.